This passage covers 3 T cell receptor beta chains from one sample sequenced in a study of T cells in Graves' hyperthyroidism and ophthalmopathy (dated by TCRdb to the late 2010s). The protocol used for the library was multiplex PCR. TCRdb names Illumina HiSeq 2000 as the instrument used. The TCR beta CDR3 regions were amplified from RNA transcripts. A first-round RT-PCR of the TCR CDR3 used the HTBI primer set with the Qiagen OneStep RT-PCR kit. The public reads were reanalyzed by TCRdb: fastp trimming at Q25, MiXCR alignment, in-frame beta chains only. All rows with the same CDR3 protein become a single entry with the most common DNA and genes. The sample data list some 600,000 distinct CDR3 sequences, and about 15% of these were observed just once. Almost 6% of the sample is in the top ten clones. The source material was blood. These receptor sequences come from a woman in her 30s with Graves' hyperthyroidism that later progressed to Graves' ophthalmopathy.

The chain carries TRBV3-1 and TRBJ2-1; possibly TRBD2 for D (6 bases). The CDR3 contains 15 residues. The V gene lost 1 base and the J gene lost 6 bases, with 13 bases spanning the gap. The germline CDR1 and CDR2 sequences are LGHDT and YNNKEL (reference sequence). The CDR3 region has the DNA TGTGCCAGCAGCCAAGGGGACTTCAATATCAATGAGCAGTTCTTC. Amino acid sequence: CASSQGDFNINEQFF.

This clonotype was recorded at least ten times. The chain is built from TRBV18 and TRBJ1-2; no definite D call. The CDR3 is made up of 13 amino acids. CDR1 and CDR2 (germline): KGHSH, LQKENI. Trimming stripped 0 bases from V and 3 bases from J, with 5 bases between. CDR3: CASSPPNDYGYTF. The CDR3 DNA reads TGTGCCAGCTCACCACCCAACGACTATGGCTACACCTTC.

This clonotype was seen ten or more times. This CDR3 reads CSAPLGGVDQPQHF. CDR3 DNA: TGCAGTGCCCCGTTGGGTGGGGTGGATCAGCCCCAGCATTTT. The chain is built from TRBV20-1 and TRBJ1-5; D is uncertain. V lost 6 bases and J 5 bases, leaving 17 bases between the germline ends. In germline, CDR1 is DFQATT, CDR2 SNEGSKA (reference sequence). This CDR3 spans 14 amino acids.